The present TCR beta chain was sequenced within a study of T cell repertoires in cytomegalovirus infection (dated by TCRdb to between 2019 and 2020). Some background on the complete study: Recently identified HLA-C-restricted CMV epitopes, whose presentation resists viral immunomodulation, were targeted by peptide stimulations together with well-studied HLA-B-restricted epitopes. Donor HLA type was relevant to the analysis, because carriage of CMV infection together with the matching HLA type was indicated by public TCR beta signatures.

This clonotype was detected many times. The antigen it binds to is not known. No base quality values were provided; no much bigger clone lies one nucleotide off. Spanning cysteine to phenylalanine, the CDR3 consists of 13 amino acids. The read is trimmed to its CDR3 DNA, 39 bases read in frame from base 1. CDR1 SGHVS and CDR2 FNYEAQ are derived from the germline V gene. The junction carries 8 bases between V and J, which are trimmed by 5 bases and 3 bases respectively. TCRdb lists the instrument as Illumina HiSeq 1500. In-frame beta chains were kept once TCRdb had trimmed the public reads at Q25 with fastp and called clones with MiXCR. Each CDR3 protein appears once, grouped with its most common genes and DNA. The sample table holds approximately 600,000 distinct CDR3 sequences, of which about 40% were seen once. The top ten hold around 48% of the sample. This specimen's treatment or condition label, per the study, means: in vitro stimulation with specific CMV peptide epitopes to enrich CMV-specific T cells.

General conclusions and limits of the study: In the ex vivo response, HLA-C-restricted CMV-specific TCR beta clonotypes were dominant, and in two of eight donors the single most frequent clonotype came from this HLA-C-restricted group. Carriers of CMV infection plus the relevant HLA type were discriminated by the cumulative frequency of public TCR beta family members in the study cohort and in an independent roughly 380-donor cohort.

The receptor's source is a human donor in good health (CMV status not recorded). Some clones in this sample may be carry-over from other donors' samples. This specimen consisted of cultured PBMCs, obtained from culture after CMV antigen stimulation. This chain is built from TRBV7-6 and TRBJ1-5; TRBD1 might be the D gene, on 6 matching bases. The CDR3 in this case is CASSGQFNQPQHF. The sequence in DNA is TGTGCCAGCAGCGGACAGTTCAATCAGCCCCAGCATTTT. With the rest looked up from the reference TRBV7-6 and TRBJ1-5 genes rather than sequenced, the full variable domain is GAGVSQSPRYKVTKRGQDVALRCDPISGHVSLYWYRQALGQGPEFLTYFNYEAQQDKSGLPNDRFSAERPEGSISTLTIQRTEQRDSAMYRCASSGQFNQPQHFGDGTRLSIL.